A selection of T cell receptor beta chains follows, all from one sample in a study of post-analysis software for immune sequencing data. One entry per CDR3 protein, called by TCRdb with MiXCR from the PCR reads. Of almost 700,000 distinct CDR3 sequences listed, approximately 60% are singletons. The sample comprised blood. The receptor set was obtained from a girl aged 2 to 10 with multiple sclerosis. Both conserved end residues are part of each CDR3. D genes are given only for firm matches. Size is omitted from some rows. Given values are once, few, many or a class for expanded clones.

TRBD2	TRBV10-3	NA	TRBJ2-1	CAISEVAGGHGLNEQFF	TGTGCCATCAGTGAGGTAGCGGGAGGGCACGGGCTCAATGAGCAGTTCTTC
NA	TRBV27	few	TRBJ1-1	CASTDRMNTEAFF	TGTGCCAGCACGGATAGGATGAACACTGAAGCTTTCTTT
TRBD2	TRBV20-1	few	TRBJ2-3	CSARTSGSADTQYF	TGCAGTGCTAGAACTAGCGGGAGTGCAGATACGCAGTATTTT
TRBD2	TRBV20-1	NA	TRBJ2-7	CSARGHSGREAYEQYF	TGCAGTGCTAGAGGGCATAGCGGGAGGGAAGCGTACGAGCAGTACTTC
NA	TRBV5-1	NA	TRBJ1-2	CASSLGGLGRDSGYTF	TGCGCCAGCAGCCTCGGGGGCTTGGGCAGGGATAGTGGCTACACCTTC
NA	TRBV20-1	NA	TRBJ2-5	CSARTGVETQDF	TGCAGTGCAAGGACGGGAGTAGAGACCCAGGACTTC
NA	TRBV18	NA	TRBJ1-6	CASSTLTGISSPLHF	TGTGCCAGCTCAACTCTTACAGGGATCTCTTCACCCCTCCACTTT
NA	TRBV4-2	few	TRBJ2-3	CASSQDTGDTQYF	TGTGCCAGCAGCCAAGATACTGGGGATACGCAGTATTTT
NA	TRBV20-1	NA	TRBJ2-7	CSARVPASYEQYF	TGCAGTGCTAGGGTACCCGCCTCCTACGAGCAGTACTTC
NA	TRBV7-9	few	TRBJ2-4	CASSSGTDSNIQYF	TGTGCCAGCAGCTCCGGGACGGATTCAAACATTCAGTACTTC
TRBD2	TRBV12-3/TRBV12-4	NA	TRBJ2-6	CAGSRGLAGTPGANVLTF	TGTGCCGGCAGCCGAGGACTAGCGGGAACTCCTGGGGCCAACGTCCTGACTTTC
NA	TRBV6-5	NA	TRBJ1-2	CASSYGVNYGYTF	TGTGCCAGCAGTTACGGTGTGAACTATGGCTACACCTTC
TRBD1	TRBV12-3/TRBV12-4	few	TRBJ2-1	CASTQGQGVLNEQFF	TGTGCCAGCACCCAAGGACAGGGCGTGTTAAATGAGCAGTTCTTC
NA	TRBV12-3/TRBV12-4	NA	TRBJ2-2	CASRASGDAGELFF	TGTGCCAGCAGAGCGAGTGGGGACGCCGGGGAGCTGTTTTTT
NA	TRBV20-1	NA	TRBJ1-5	CSAVGGGEPQHF	TGCAGTGCTGTAGGAGGTGGAGAGCCCCAGCATTTT
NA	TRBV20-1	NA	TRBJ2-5	CSAGLRQETQYF	TGCAGTGCTGGTCTGAGGCAGGAGACCCAGTACTTC
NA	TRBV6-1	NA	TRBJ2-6	CASSEARGPSGANVLTF	TGTGCCAGCAGTGAAGCGAGGGGCCCGTCTGGGGCCAACGTCCTGACTTTC
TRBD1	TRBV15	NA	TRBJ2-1	CATSRDPGTVNNEQFF	TGTGCCACCAGCAGAGATCCCGGGACAGTAAACAATGAGCAGTTCTTC
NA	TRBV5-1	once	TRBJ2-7	CASSLDFSAQRVPYEQYF	TGCGCCAGCAGCTTGGATTTCAGCGCCCAGCGCGTTCCCTACGAGCAGTACTTC
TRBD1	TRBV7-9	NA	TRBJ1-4	CASTRTGQGYEKLFF	TGTGCCAGCACCCGTACGGGACAGGGGTATGAAAAACTGTTTTTT
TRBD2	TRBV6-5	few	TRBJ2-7	CASSYNPSGTYEQYF	TGTGCCAGCAGTTACAATCCTAGCGGGACCTACGAGCAGTACTTC
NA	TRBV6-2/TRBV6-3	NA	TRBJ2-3	CATGGGRTDTQYF	TGTGCCACCGGGGGTGGGCGCACAGATACGCAGTATTTT
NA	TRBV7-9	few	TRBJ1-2	CASSLGEDAGYTF	TGTGCCAGCAGCTTAGGAGAGGATGCTGGCTACACCTTC